This TCR beta chain was retrieved from a study of blood T cells in healthy people across ages (dated by TCRdb to about 2015). Notes on the research overall: Template switching captured roughly one uniquely barcoded TCR beta cDNA molecule per two T cells in model experiments. Using deep sequencing normalized with unique cDNA molecular identifiers, the study measured how TCR beta repertoire diversity changes with age. Donors were grouped into four age groups: young (average 16 years), middle-aged (about 40), aged (over 55) and long-lived (approximately 81). To avoid experimental bias, donors of different ages were spread randomly across the sequencing lanes. For two donors (one aged 18 to 30 and one aged 80 or older), the study analyzed two additional independent replicas of 1 million unique cDNA reads from the same blood draw.

The donors were 40 or so Caucasian individuals from Russia, aged roughly 6 to 100 years, who were systemically healthy. Roughly 9 milliliters of peripheral blood were drawn from each donor into EDTA-treated Vacutainer tubes. PBMCs were isolated by Ficoll-Paque density-gradient centrifugation, with at least 6 million obtained per sample. Trizol reagent was used to extract total RNA from the PBMCs, yielding at least 5 micrograms per sample. For every donor, flow cytometry on a PBMC aliquot measured the percentage of naive CD45RAhigh/CD27high T cells. The study at large found these results: Observed TCR beta diversity per million T cells fell roughly linearly with age, and a significant reduction was already apparent by age around 40. Donor CMV infection status was unknown, potentially confounding age-related changes in expanded clonotypes. A strong correlation was found between observed TCR beta diversity and the percentage of naive T cells measured by flow cytometry. Estimates of total diversity based on one million sequenced T cells were regarded as lower bounds and as underestimates. Because profiling used bulk unsorted PBMCs, naive and antigen-experienced compartments could not be compared conclusively. Compared with the aged group, the long-lived group had more naive CD4+ T cells, fewer expanded clones and increased TCR diversity, a pattern suggesting age selection.

This clonotype has a count of ten or more. This clone's antigen is unknown. Per-base qualities were not stored, and no clone one base away is much larger. The method behind the library was 5' RACE. Sequencing relied on an Illumina HiSeq 2500. A second PCR of about 6 to 12 cycles was performed with a sample-barcoded 5' primer and a J-beta primer mix. A unique molecular identifier was introduced onto each TCR beta cDNA molecule by a template-switch 5' adaptor carrying 12 random nucleotides. Each sample yielded at least 3 million CDR3-containing paired-end reads. First-strand cDNA was synthesized from all RNA with the Mint cDNA synthesis kit, primed by a TRBC-specific oligonucleotide. Following uracil-DNA glycosylase treatment, a first 18-cycle PCR with universal primers M1SS and BC2_uni_R was performed on all cDNA. The authors processed their data as follows. For normalization, 1 million high-quality reads, each with a distinct molecular identifier, were randomly selected from each sample. Instead of being binned into consensus sequences, reads that shared molecular identifiers were thrown out. CDR3 identification, clonotype clustering and error correction used MiTCR with a Q25 quality threshold and the strictest error-elimination algorithm. A nonparametric unseen species model with Euler transformation was used to estimate lower-bound total TCR beta diversity. TCRdb handled the public reads itself, with Q25 trimming in fastp and clone calling in MiXCR, and kept productive beta chains. Each CDR3 protein gets just one entry, which takes the most common genes and DNA from the rows behind it. It is TCRdb's table, rather than the study itself, that gives the V and J calls and clone size. In all, the sample holds 870,000 or so distinct CDR3 sequences, and 25% to 35% of those were seen once. Roughly 17% of the sample lies in the top ten.

Deletion took 3 bases off V and 7 bases off J, with a span of 16 bases between the germline ends. The CDR1 and CDR2 encoded by the germline V gene are SGHAT and FQNNGV. Inclusive of the bounding cysteine and phenylalanine, the CDR3 is 15 residues long. Only CDR3 DNA remains: 45 bases, in frame from the first base. This clonotype was sampled from a woman older than 75 in good health. Sequenced sample: blood. The chain joins TRBV11-2 to TRBJ2-4; a confident D gene designation cannot be given. CDR3 region: CASSFETLGRNIQYF. DNA sequence: TGTGCCAGCAGCTTTGAGACGTTGGGCAGGAACATTCAGTACTTC.